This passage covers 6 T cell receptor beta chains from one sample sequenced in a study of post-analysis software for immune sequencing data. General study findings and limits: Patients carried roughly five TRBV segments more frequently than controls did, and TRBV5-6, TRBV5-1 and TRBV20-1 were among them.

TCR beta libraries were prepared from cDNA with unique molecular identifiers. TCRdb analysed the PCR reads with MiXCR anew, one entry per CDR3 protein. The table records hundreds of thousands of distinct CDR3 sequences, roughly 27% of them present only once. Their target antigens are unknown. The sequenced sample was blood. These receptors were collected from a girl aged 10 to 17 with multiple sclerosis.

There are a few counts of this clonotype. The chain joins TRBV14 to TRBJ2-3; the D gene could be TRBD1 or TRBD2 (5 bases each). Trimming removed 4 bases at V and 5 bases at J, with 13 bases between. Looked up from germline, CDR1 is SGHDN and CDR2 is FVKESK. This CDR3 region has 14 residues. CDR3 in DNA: TGTGCCAGCAGCCCTGGGGGATGGAGAGATACGCAGTATTTT. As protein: CASSPGGWRDTQYF.

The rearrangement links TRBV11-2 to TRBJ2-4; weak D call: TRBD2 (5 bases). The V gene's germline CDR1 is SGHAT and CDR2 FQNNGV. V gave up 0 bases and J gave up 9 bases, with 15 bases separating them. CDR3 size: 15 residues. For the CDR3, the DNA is TGTGCCAGCAGCTTAGACCGGGCCCCGGGAACCATTCAGTACTTC. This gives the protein CASSLDRAPGTIQYF. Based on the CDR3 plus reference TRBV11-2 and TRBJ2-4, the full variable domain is EAGVAQSPRYKIIEKRQSVAFWCNPISGHATLYWYQQILGQGPKLLIQFQNNGVVDDSQLPKDRFSAERLKGVDSTLKIQPAKLEDSAVYLCASSLDRAPGTIQYFGAGTRLSVL.

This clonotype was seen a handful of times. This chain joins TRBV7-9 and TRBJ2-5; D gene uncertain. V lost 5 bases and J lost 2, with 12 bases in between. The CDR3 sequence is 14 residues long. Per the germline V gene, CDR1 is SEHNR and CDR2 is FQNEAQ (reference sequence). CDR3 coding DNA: TGTGCCAGCAGCCAGTCAGCAGGTCAAGAGACCCAGTACTTC. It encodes CASSQSAGQETQYF.

In DNA, the CDR3 is TGCGCCAGCAGCTTGGACTGGACAGGGGTTGGGGTGAACACTGAAGCTTTCTTT. Translated, it gives CASSLDWTGVGVNTEAFF. The chain links TRBV5-1 to TRBJ1-1; 9 bases map to TRBD1. Germline lookup yields CDR1 SGHRS and CDR2 YFSETQ. Trimming at V came to 0 bases and at J to 0 bases, leaving 9 bases not matched to a gene. The CDR3 is 18 amino acids.

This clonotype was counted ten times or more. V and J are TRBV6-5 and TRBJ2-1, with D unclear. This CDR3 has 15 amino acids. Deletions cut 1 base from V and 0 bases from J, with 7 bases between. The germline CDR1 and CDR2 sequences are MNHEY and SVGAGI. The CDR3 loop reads CASSYYVSSYNEQFF. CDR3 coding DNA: TGTGCCAGCAGTTACTATGTGAGCTCCTACAATGAGCAGTTCTTC.

The CDR3 DNA is TGTGCCAGCAGCGTAGGTGCCCGAAACGGTTCACCCCTCCACTTT. This translates into CASSVGARNGSPLHF. The gene calls are TRBV9 and TRBJ1-6; D not certain. The V gene's germline CDR1 is SGDLS and CDR2 YYNGEE. Trimming shortened V by 0 bases and J by 9 bases, and 13 bases separated the two germline ends. This CDR3 spans 15 amino acids.